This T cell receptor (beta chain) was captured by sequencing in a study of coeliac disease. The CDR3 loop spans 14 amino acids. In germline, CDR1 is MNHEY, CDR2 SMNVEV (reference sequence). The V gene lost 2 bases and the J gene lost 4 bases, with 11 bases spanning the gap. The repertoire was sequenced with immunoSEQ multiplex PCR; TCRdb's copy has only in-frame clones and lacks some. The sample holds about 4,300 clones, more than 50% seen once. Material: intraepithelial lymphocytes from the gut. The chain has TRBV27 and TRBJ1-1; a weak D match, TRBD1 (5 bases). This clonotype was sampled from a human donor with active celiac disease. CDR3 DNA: TGTGCCAGCAGTTTAGATGCGGGGGGCACTGAAGCTTTCTTT. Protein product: CASSLDAGGTEAFF.